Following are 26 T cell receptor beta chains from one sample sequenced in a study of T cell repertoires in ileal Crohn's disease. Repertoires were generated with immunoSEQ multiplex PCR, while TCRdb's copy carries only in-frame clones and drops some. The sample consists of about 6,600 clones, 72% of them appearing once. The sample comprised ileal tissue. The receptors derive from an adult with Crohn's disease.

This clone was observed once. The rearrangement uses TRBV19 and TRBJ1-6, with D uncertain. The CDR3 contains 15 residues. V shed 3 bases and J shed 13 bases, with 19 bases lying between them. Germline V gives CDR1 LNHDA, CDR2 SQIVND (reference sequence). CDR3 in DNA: TGTGCCAGTAGTATCGCGTCAGTGGGCCAGATGCCCCTCCACTTT. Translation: CASSIASVGQMPLHF.

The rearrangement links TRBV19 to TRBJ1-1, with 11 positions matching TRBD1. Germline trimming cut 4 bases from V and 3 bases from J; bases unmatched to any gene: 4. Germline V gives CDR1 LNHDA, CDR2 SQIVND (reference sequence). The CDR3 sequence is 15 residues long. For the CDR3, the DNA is TGTGCCAGTAGTAGGCCGGGACAGGGGGACACTGAAGCTTTCTTT. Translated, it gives CASSRPGQGDTEAFF.

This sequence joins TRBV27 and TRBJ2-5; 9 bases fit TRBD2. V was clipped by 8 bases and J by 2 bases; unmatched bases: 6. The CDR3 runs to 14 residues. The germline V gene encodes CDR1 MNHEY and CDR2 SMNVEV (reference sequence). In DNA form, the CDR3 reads TGTGCCAGCTCGACTAGCGGTGCTCAAGAGACCCAGTACTTC. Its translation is CASSTSGAQETQYF.

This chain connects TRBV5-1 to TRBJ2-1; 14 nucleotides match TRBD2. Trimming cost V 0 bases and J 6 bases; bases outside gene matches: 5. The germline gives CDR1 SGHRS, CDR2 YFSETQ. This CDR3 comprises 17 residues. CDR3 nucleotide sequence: TGCGCCAGCAGCTTGGGACTAGCGGGAGGGCCAATCAATGAGCAGTTCTTC. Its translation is CASSLGLAGGPINEQFF. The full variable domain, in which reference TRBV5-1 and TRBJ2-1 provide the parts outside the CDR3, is KAGVTQTPRYLIKTRGQQVTLSCSPISGHRSVSWYQQTPGQGLQFLFEYFSETQRNKGNFPGRFSGRQFSNSRSEMNVSTLELGDSALYLCASSLGLAGGPINEQFFGPGTRLTVL.

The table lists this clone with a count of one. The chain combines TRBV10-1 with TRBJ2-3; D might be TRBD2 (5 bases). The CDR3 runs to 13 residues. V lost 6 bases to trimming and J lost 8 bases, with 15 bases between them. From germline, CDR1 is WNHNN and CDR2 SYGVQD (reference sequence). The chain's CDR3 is CASRPSNGGTQYF. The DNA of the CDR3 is TGCGCCAGCAGGCCTAGCAATGGTGGTACGCAGTATTTT.

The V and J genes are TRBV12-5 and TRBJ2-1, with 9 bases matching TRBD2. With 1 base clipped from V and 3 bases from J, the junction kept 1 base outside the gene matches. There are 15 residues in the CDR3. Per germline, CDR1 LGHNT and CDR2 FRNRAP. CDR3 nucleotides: TGTGCTAGTGGTTTGGGACTAGCGGACTACAATGAGCAGTTCTTC. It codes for CASGLGLADYNEQFF.

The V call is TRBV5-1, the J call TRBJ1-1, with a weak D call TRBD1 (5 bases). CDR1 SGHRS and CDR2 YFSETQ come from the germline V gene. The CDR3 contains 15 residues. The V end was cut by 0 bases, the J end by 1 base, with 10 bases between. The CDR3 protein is CASSLASGQNTEAFF. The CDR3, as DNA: TGCGCCAGCAGCTTGGCTTCAGGGCAGAACACTGAAGCTTTCTTT.

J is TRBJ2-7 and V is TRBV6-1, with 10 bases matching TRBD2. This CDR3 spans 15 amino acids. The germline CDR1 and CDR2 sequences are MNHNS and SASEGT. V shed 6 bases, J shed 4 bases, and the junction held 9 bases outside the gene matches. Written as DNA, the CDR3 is TGTGCCAGCAGCCTACTAGCGGGAAGGACGTACGAGCAGTACTTC. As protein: CASSLLAGRTYEQYF.

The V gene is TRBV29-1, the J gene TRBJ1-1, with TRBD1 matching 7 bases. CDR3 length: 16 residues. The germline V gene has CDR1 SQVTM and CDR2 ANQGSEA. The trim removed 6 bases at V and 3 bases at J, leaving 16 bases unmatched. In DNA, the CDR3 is TGCAGCGTCGTTCCGGGACAGTGGGTGGCGGACACTGAAGCTTTCTTT. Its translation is CSVVPGQWVADTEAFF. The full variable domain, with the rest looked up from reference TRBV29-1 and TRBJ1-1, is SAVISQKPSRDICQRGTSLTIQCQVDSQVTMMFWYRQQPGQSLTLIATANQGSEATYESGFVIDKFPISRPNLTFSTLTVSNMSPEDSSIYLCSVVPGQWVADTEAFFGQGTRLTVV.

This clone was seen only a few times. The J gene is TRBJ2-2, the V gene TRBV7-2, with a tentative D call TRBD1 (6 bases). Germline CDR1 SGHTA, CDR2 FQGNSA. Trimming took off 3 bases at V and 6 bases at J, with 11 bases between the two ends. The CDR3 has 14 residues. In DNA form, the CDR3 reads TGTGCCAGCAGCTTTCAAGGGGGAGCCGGGGAGCTGTTTTTT. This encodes CASSFQGGAGELFF. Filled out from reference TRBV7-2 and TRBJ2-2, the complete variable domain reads GAGVSQSPSNKVTEKGKDVELRCDPISGHTALYWYRQSLGQGLEFLIYFQGNSAPDKSGLPSDRFSAERTGGSVSTLTIQRTQQEDSAVYLCASSFQGGAGELFFGEGSRLTVL.

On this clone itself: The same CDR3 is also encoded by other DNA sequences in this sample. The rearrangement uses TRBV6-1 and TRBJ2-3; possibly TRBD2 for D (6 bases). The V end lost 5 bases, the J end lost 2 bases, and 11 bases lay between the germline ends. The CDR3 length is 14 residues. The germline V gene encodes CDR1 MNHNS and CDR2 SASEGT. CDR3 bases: TGTGCCAGCAGTCCGGGCGGGGCCACAGATACGCAGTATTTT. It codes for CASSPGGATDTQYF.

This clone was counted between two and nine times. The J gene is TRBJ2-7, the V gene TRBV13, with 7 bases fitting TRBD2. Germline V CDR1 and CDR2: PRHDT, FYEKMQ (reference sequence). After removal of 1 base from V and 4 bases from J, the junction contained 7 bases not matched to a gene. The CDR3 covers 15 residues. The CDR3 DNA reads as TGTGCCAGCAGCTTAGTAGGCGGGAGCCAGTACGAGCAGTACTTC. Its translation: CASSLVGGSQYEQYF.

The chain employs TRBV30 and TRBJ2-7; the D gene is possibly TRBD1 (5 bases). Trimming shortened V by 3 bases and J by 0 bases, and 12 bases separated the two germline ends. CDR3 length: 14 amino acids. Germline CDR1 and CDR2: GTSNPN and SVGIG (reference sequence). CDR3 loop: CAWRVDSHSYEQYF. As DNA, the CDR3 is TGTGCCTGGAGGGTAGACAGTCACTCCTACGAGCAGTACTTC.

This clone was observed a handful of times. The CDR3 sequence is CASSASGLSSYEQYF. CDR3 DNA: TGTGCCAGCAGTGCCTCAGGTTTGAGCTCCTACGAGCAGTACTTC. The chain is built from TRBV6-1 and TRBJ2-7; D not resolved. In germline, CDR1 is MNHNS, CDR2 SASEGT. CDR3 size: 15 residues. Between the trimmed V and J ends, which lost 4 bases and 0 bases, there was a span of 13 bases.

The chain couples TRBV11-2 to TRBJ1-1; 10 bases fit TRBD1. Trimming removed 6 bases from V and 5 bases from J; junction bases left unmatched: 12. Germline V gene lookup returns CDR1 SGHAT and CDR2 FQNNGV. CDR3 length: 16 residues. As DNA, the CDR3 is TGTGCCAGCAGGCATCTGGGACAGGGGAGGAATACTGAAGCTTTCTTT. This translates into CASRHLGQGRNTEAFF. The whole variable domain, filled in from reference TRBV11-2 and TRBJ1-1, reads EAGVAQSPRYKIIEKRQSVAFWCNPISGHATLYWYQQILGQGPKLLIQFQNNGVVDDSQLPKDRFSAERLKGVDSTLKIQPAKLEDSAVYLCASRHLGQGRNTEAFFGQGTRLTVV.

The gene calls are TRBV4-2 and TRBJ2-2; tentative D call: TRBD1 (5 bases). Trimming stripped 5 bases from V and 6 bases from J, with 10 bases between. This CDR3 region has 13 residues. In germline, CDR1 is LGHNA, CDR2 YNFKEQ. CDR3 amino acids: CASSLRGPGELFF. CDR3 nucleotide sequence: TGTGCCAGCAGCTTAAGGGGCCCCGGGGAGCTGTTTTTT.

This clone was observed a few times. The CDR3 is CASSRPDSLSYEQYF. CDR3 nucleotides: TGTGCCAGCTCCAGACCGGACAGCCTCTCCTACGAGCAGTACTTC. This sequence joins TRBV2 and TRBJ2-7; the D gene is possibly TRBD1 (6 bases). Germline V gives CDR1 SNHLY, CDR2 FYNNEI. The CDR3 has 15 residues. V was cut by 8 bases and J by 0 bases, with 17 bases left in between. Filled out from reference TRBV2 and TRBJ2-7, the complete variable domain reads EPEVTQTPSHQVTQMGQEVILRCVPISNHLYFYWYRQILGQKVEFLVSFYNNEISEKSEIFDDQFSVERPDGSNFTLKIRSTKLEDSAMYFCASSRPDSLSYEQYFGPGTRLTVT.

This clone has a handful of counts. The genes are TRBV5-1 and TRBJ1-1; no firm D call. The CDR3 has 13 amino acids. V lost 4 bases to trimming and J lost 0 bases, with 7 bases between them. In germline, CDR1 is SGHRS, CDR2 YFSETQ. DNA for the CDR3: TGCGCCAGCAGCCTATCCCTGAACACTGAAGCTTTCTTT. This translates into CASSLSLNTEAFF. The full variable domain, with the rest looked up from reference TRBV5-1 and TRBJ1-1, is KAGVTQTPRYLIKTRGQQVTLSCSPISGHRSVSWYQQTPGQGLQFLFEYFSETQRNKGNFPGRFSGRQFSNSRSEMNVSTLELGDSALYLCASSLSLNTEAFFGQGTRLTVV.

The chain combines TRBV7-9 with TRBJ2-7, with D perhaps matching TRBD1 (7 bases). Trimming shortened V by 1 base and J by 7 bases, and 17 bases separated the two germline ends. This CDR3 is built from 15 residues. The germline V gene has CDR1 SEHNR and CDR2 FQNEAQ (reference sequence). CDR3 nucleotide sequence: TGTGCCAGCAGCTTAGGGGGGATACAGGGGAGGGAGCAGTACTTC. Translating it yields CASSLGGIQGREQYF.

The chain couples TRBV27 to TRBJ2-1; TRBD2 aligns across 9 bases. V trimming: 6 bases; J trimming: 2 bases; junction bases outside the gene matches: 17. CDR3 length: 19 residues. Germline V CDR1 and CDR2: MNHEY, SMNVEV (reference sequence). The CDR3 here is CASSLRASGRRVAYNEQFF. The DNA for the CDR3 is TGTGCCAGCAGCCTAAGGGCCAGCGGGAGGAGGGTTGCCTACAATGAGCAGTTCTTC.

The CDR3 DNA follows: TGCGCCAGCAGTGGAGGTGTGGGTCTTTTACTCTACGAGCAGTACTTC. Protein product: CASSGGVGLLLYEQYF. The chain joins TRBV10-2 to TRBJ2-7; D is unclear. Trimming removed 4 bases at V and 3 bases at J, with 19 bases between. Germline CDR1 and CDR2: WSHSY and SAAADI. This CDR3 has 16 residues.

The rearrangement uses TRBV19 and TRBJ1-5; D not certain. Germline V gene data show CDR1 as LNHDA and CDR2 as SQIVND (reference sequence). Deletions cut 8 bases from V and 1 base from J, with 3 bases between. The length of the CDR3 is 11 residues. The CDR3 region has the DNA TGTGCCAGTTCAAGCAATCAGCCCCAGCATTTT. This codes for CASSSNQPQHF.

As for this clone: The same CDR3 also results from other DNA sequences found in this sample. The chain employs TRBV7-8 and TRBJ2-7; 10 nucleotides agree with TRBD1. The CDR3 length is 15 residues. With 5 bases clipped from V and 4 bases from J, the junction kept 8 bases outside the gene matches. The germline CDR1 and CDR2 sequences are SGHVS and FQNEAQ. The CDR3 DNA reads TGTGCCAGCAGCCCCCGGGACAGGGGTTCGTACGAGCAGTACTTC. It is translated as CASSPRDRGSYEQYF.

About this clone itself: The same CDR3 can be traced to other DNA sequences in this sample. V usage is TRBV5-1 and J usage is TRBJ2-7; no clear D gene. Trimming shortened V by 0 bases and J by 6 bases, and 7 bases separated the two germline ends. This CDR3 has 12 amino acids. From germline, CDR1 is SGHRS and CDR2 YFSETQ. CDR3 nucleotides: TGCGCCAGCAGCTTGGCCGGTCTCGAGCAGTACTTC. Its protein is CASSLAGLEQYF.

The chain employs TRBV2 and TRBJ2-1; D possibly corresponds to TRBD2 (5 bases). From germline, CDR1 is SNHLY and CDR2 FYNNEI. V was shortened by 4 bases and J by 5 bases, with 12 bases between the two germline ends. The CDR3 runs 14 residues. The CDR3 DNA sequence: TGTGCCAGCAGTGTCTCGGACGGGGACAATGAGCAGTTCTTC. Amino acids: CASSVSDGDNEQFF.

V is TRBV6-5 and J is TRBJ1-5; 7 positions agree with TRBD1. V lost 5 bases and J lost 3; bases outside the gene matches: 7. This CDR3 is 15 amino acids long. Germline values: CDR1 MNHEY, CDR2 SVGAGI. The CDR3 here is CASSHAGTANQPQHF. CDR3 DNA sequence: TGTGCCAGCAGTCACGCCGGGACAGCCAATCAGCCCCAGCATTTT.